The next 14 T cell receptor beta chains were all read from a single sample in a study of radiotherapy plus CTLA-4 blockade in lung cancer. The assay was immunoSEQ multiplex PCR, and TCRdb's table has in-frame clones only and misses some. The table records more than 9,500 clones, around four fifths of them present only once. The sequences come from peripheral blood, collected from a patient treated with radiotherapy plus ipilimumab. The receptors were gathered from a human donor with non-small cell lung cancer that progressed on radiotherapy plus ipilimumab.

The rearrangement links TRBV5-1 to TRBJ1-1; TRBD1 might be the D (6 bases). Trimming removed 3 bases at V and 11 bases at J, with 26 bases between. This CDR3 spans 16 amino acids. Germline values: CDR1 SGHRS, CDR2 YFSETQ. CDR3 DNA sequence: TGCGCCAGCAGCTCCAATAGGACGGACAGACTTCTTGAGGCTTTCTTT. Translation gives CASSSNRTDRLLEAFF.

This clone was seen once. CDR3 sequence reads: CASSRGLAGVGTQYF. CDR3 in DNA: TGCGCCAGCAGCCGCGGACTAGCGGGGGTGGGGACGCAGTATTTT. J is TRBJ2-3 and V is TRBV4-1; 13 bases line up with TRBD2. Germline CDR1 is MGHRA and CDR2 is YSYEKL. CDR3 length: 15 residues. With V trimmed by 4 bases and J by 9 bases, 7 bases remained unmatched.

CDR3 sequence: CASSAGTGGSGHEQYF. The CDR3, as DNA: TGTGCCAGCTCAGCTGGGACAGGGGGTTCGGGACACGAGCAGTACTTC. The V gene is TRBV18, the J gene TRBJ2-7; 11 bases fit TRBD1. CDR1 is KGHSH and CDR2 is LQKENI in the germline V gene. This CDR3 region has 16 residues. Trimming at V came to 5 bases and at J to 5 bases, leaving 11 bases not matched to a gene.

This chain uses TRBV7-9 with TRBJ2-2; 10 bases line up with TRBD1. Germline V gene lookup returns CDR1 SEHNR and CDR2 FQNEAQ (reference sequence). The CDR3 length is 17 residues. Trimming removed 0 bases from V and 1 base from J; junction bases left unmatched: 2. In DNA form, the CDR3 reads TGTGCCAGCAGCTTAGCGACAGGGGGCTGGAACACCGGGGAGCTGTTTTTT. Its protein is CASSLATGGWNTGELFF.

This clone was counted only a few times. The V and J genes are TRBV4-3 and TRBJ1-6; 7 bases are a match to TRBD1. From germline, CDR1 is LGHNA and CDR2 YSLEER. The CDR3 runs 14 residues. V dropped 4 bases and J dropped 7; count of bases not matched to a gene: 4. CDR3 nucleotide sequence: TGCGCCAGCAGCCGGGACAGCTACAATTCACCCCTCCACTTT. Its translation is CASSRDSYNSPLHF.

The V call is TRBV2, the J call TRBJ2-3, with D perhaps TRBD2 (5 bases). Looked up from germline, CDR1 is SNHLY and CDR2 is FYNNEI. The CDR3 totals 13 residues. The V end was cut by 8 bases, the J end by 6 bases, with 15 bases between. The CDR3 region is CASSSDSRDTQYF. CDR3 DNA: TGTGCCAGCTCATCGGACTCACGGGATACGCAGTATTTT.

This clone was observed a single time. V usage is TRBV12-5 and J usage is TRBJ2-5, with D possibly being TRBD1 (6 bases). The J call is doubtful: the DNA matches TRBJ2-7 better. CDR3 length: 15 amino acids. Looked up from germline, CDR1 is LGHNT and CDR2 is FRNRAP. The DNA for the CDR3 is TGTGCTAGTGCCCTGGCCGGGACAAGCTCCTACGAGCAGTACTTC. Its translation: CASALAGTSSYEQYF.

The chain links TRBV28 to TRBJ1-4, with TRBD1 as a possible D gene (6 bases). CDR1 MDHEN and CDR2 SYDVKM come from the germline V gene. Trimming cost V 10 bases and J 6 bases, with 18 bases left between them. CDR3 size: 14 residues. DNA for the CDR3: TGTGCCATCTCCGATCCTCGGGGGCATGAAAAACTGTTTTTT. The encoded protein is CAISDPRGHEKLFF.

CDR3 region: CASSLALGKDTQYF. The CDR3 nucleotides are TGTGCCAGCAGCTTAGCGCTGGGGAAAGATACGCAGTATTTT. The rearrangement joins TRBV7-9 to TRBJ2-3; D remains unclear. The germline gives CDR1 SEHNR, CDR2 FQNEAQ (reference sequence). This CDR3 contains 14 residues. V lost 0 bases and J 5 bases, leaving 9 bases between the germline ends.

The V and J genes are TRBV5-4 and TRBJ2-5; D gene uncertain. Germline lookup yields CDR1 SGHNT and CDR2 YYREEE (reference sequence). The CDR3 is 14 amino acids. Trimming removed 7 bases from V and 0 bases from J, with 13 bases in between. The DNA for the CDR3 is TGTGCCAGCGGTGGACGGCAGGACCAAGAGACCCAGTACTTC. Protein product: CASGGRQDQETQYF.

This clone is categorized as medium-sized (0.01 to 0.1%). The rearrangement links TRBV19 to TRBJ1-5, with D possibly being TRBD1 (5 bases). The germline V gene encodes CDR1 LNHDA and CDR2 SQIVND (reference sequence). The V end was cut by 7 bases, the J end by 7 bases, with 14 bases between. The CDR3 contains 13 residues. The CDR3 DNA is TGTGCCAGTAACCAGGGACTTTCACAGCCCCAGCATTTT. It encodes CASNQGLSQPQHF.

The chain has TRBV11-3 and TRBJ1-5; 10 nucleotides agree with TRBD1. With 4 bases clipped from V and 5 bases from J, the junction kept 11 bases outside the gene matches. CDR3 length: 17 residues. Germline V CDR1 and CDR2: SGHNT, YENEEA. The CDR3 sequence: CASSSDRGFGDYQPQHF. The DNA of the CDR3 is TGTGCCAGCAGCTCGGACAGGGGGTTTGGGGATTATCAGCCCCAGCATTTT.

The chain carries TRBV6-5 and TRBJ1-1; perhaps TRBD1 as D (6 bases). Germline assignment: CDR1 MNHEY and CDR2 SVGAGI. CDR3 length equals 16 residues. V dropped 0 bases and J dropped 4 bases, with 15 bases sitting between them. CDR3 coding DNA: TGTGCCAGCAGTTACTCGAACAGGGTAGTGGGCACTGAAGCTTTCTTT. This sequence encodes CASSYSNRVVGTEAFF.

The J gene is TRBJ2-1, the V gene TRBV6-5; TRBD1 matches 7 bases. Germline V gene lookup returns CDR1 MNHEY and CDR2 SVGAGI. The CDR3 extends over 15 amino acids. Unmatched junction bases numbered 12, after V lost 5 bases and J lost 8 bases. In DNA, the CDR3 is TGTGCCAGCAGTACAACGGGACAGCTTCTGCATGAGCAGTTCTTC. This gives the protein CASSTTGQLLHEQFF.